This T cell receptor beta chain was sequenced in a study of a mutant IDH1 vaccine in newly diagnosed glioma. At the level of the study: Of treated patients, around 62% were men and approximately 40% women, averaging around 40 years. Prior therapy was radiotherapy, temozolomide, or both; most received both.

As to time point: baseline, week 1 (first vaccination visit). Treatment here: pre-vaccination baseline after standard-of-care therapy. A note on this clone: Its target is not known.

Whole-study results and caveats: Pseudoprogression seemed unrelated to changes in top peripheral T cell clonotypes. Overall, about 93% of patients had vaccine-induced immune responses.

Sequencing was performed with immunoSEQ multiplex PCR; in TCRdb, only in-frame clones are kept and a portion is missing. The table has about 92,000 clones, 83% seen once. The sample in question was PBMCs, obtained from a glioma patient treated with radiotherapy, temozolomide or both. This sequence originates from a woman in her fifties or sixties with glioma.

This CDR3 reads CASRGTGPYGYTF. CDR3 bases: TGTGCCAGCCGAGGGACAGGGCCTTATGGCTACACCTTC. V usage is TRBV2 and J usage is TRBJ1-2, with 9 bases aligning to TRBD1. In germline, CDR1 is SNHLY, CDR2 FYNNEI. The CDR3 spans 13 residues. The trim removed 8 bases at V and 5 bases at J, leaving 6 bases unmatched.